Presented here are 2 T cell receptor beta chains from one specimen sequenced in a study of long-term antiretroviral therapy in people with HIV. Runs used v3.0 of the immunoSEQ assay and were done at survey level. Assay used: immunoSEQ multiplex PCR; TCRdb lists only in-frame clones, some missing. The table includes 30,000 to 40,000 clones, over 80% detected once. The material was unsorted PBMCs, obtained 1 year after starting antiretroviral therapy. These receptors all come from a man between 18 and 35 years old with HIV.

The CDR3 loop reads CASREGDTEAFF. CDR3 in DNA: TGTGCCAGTAGGGAGGGGGACACTGAAGCTTTCTTT. The V call is TRBV19, the J call TRBJ1-1; TRBD1 might be the D (6 bases). Trimming took off 6 bases at V and 3 bases at J, with 8 bases between the two ends. The CDR3 totals 12 residues. Germline V gene data show CDR1 as LNHDA and CDR2 as SQIVND (reference sequence). Complete variable domain (other parts from reference TRBV19 and TRBJ1-1): DGGITQSPKYLFRKEGQNVTLSCEQNLNHDAMYWYRQDPGQGLRLIYYSQIVNDFQKGDIAEGYSVSREKKESFPLTVTSAQKNPTAFYLCASREGDTEAFFGQGTRLTVV.

The chain is built from TRBV9 and TRBJ1-1, with 10 bases fitting TRBD1. Germline V CDR1 and CDR2: SGDLS, YYNGEE. With V trimmed by 4 bases and J by 3 bases, 12 bases remained unmatched. This CDR3 has 17 amino acids. The CDR3 protein is CASSSYRDRGFHTEAFF. As DNA, the CDR3 is TGTGCCAGCAGCAGCTACCGGGACAGGGGATTCCACACTGAAGCTTTCTTT.